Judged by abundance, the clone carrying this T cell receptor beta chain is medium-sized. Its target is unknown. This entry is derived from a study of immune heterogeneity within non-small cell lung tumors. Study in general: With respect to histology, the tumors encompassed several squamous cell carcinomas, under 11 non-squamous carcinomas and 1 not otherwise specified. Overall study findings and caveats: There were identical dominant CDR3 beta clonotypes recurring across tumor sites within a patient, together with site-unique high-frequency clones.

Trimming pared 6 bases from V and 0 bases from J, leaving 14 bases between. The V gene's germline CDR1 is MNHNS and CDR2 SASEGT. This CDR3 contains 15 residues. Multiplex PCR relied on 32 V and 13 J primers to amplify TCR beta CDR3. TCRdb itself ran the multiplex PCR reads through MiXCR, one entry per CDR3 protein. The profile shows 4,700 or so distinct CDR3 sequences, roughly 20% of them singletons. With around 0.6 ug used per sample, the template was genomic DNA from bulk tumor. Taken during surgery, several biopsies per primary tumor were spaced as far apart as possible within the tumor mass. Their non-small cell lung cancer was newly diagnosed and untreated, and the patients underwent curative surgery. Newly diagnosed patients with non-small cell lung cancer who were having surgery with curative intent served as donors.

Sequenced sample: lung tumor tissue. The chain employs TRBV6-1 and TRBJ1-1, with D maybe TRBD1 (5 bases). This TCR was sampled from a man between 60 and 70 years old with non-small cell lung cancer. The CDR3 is CASRLQGGLNTEAFF. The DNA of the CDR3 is TGTGCCAGCAGGCTTCAGGGTGGCCTGAACACTGAAGCTTTCTTT.